The sequence of this T cell receptor beta chain was determined in a study of cytomegalovirus exposure and HLA in healthy donors. Findings and limits, study-wide: Earlier analysis found most TCR beta V segments productive about 90% or about 30% of the time. Clonal expansion was found to be greater in HLA-associated TCR beta chains than in equally common others in a later analysis.

PCR employed 60 Vbeta and 13 Jbeta primers. Method: immunoSEQ multiplex PCR; TCRdb's copy keeps in-frame clones and lacks some. The sample holds under 250,000 clones; roughly 84% are singletons and the top ten take about 0.25%. For this clone: Its antigen is unknown.

V dropped 2 bases and J dropped 6 bases, with 8 bases sitting between them. This CDR3 spans 13 amino acids. The V gene's germline CDR1 is PRHDT and CDR2 FYEKMQ (reference sequence). The chain uses TRBV13 and TRBJ2-1; D not certain. The sequence was obtained from a girl aged 2 to 10 in good health and CMV-seronegative. Sequencing input: PBMCs. The CDR3 DNA reads TGTGCCAGCAGCTTACGAGGTCGCAATGAGCAGTTCTTC. Protein sequence: CASSLRGRNEQFF.